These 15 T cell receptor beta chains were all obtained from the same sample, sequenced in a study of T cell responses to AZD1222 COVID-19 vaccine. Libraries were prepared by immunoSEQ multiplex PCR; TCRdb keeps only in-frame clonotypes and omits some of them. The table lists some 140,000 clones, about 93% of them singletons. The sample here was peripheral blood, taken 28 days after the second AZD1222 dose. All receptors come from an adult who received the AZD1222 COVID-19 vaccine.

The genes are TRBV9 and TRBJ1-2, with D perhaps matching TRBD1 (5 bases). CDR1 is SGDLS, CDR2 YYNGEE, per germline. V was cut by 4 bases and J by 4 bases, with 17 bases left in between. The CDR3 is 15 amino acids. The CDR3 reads CASSLRGGAGYGYTF. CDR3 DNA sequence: TGTGCCAGCAGCCTAAGGGGAGGGGCGGGCTATGGCTACACCTTC.

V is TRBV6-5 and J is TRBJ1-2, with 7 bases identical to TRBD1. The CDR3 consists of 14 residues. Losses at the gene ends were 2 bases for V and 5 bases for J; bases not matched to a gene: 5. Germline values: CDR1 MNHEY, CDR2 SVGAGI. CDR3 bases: TGTGCCAGCAGTTACCAAGGGACAGCATATGGCTACACCTTC. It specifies CASSYQGTAYGYTF.

CDR3 loop: CAISHRDGELFF. CDR3 nucleotides: TGTGCCATCAGCCACAGGGACGGGGAGCTGTTTTTT. The chain has TRBV10-3 and TRBJ2-2; the D gene is possibly TRBD1 (6 bases). Trimming shortened V by 6 bases and J by 7 bases, and 9 bases separated the two germline ends. The CDR3 totals 12 residues. The germline CDR1 and CDR2 sequences are ENHRY and SYGVKD.

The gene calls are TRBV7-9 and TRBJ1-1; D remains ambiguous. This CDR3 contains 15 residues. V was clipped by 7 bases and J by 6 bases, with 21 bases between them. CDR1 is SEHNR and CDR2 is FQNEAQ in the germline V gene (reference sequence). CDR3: CASTSREQTISEAFF. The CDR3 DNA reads TGTGCCAGCACCTCCCGGGAACAGACTATATCTGAAGCTTTCTTT. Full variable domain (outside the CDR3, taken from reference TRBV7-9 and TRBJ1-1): DTGVSQNPRHKITKRGQNVTFRCDPISEHNRLYWYRQTLGQGPEFLTYFQNEAQLEKSRLLSDRFSAERPKGSFSTLEIQRTEQGDSAMYLCASTSREQTISEAFFGQGTRLTVV.

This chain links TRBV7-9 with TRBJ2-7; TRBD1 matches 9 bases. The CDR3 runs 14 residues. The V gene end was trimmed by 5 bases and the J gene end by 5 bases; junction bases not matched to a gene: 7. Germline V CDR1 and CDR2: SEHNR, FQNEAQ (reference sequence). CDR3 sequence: CASSPGQGNHEQYF. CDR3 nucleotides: TGTGCCAGCAGCCCGGGACAGGGTAACCACGAGCAGTACTTC.

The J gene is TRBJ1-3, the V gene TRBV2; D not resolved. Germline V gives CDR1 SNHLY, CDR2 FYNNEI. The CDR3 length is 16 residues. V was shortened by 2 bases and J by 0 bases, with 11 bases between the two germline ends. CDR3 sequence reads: CASSEKFLFSGNTIYF. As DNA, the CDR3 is TGTGCCAGCAGTGAAAAATTTTTGTTCTCTGGAAACACCATATATTTT.

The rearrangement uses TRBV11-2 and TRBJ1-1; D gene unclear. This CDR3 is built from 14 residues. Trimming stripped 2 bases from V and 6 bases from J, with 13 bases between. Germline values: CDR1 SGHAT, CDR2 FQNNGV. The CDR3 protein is CASSLLYPLAEAFF. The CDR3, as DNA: TGTGCCAGCAGCTTATTATACCCCCTCGCTGAAGCTTTCTTT.

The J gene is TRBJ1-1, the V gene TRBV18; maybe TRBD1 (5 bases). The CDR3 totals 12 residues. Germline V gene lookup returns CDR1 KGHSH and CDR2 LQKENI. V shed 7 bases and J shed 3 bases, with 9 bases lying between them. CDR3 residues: CASFAGDTEAFF. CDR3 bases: TGTGCCAGCTTCGCGGGGGACACTGAAGCTTTCTTT.

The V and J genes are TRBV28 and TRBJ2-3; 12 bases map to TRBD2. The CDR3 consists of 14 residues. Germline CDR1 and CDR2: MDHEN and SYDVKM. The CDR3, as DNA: TGTGCGGCTAGCGGGGGGGCCACCACAGATACGCAGTATTTT. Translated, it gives CAASGGATTDTQYF.

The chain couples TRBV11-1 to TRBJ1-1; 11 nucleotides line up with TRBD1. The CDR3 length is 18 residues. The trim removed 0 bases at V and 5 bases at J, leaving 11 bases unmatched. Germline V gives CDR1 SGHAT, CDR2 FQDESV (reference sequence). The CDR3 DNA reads TGTGCCAGCAGCTTAGCACCGAGTAGGACAGGGGGCATAACTGAAGCTTTCTTT. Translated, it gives CASSLAPSRTGGITEAFF.

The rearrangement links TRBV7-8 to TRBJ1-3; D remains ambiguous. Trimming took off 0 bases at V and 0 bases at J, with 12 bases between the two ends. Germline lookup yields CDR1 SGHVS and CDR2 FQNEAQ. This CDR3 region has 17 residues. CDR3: CASSLASNALSGNTIYF. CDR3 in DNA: TGTGCCAGCAGCTTAGCATCGAACGCGCTCTCTGGAAACACCATATATTTT.

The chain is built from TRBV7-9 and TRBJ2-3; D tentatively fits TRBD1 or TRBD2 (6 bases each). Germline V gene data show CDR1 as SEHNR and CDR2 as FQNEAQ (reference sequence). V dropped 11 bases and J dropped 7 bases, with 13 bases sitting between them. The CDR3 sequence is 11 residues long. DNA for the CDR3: TGTGCCGGGCAAGGGGGGAATACGCAGTATTTT. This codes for CAGQGGNTQYF. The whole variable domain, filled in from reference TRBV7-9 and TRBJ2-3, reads DTGVSQNPRHKITKRGQNVTFRCDPISEHNRLYWYRQTLGQGPEFLTYFQNEAQLEKSRLLSDRFSAERPKGSFSTLEIQRTEQGDSAMYLCAGQGGNTQYFGPGTRLTVL.

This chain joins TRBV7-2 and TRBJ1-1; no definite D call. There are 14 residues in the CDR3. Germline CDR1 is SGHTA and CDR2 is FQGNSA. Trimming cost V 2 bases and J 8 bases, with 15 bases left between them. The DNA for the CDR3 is TGTGCCAGCAGCTTAACGTTGGGGAACCGAGAAGCTTTCTTT. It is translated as CASSLTLGNREAFF.

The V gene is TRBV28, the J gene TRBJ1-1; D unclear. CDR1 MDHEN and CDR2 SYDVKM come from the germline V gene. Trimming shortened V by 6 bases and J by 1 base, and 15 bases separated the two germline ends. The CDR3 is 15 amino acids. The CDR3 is CASRPSDLPNTEAFF. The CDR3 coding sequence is TGTGCCAGCAGGCCGAGTGACCTACCGAACACTGAAGCTTTCTTT.

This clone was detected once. CDR3 in amino acids: CASSVAGIYYNEQFF. The DNA of the CDR3 is TGTGCCAGCAGCGTTGCGGGGATATACTACAATGAGCAGTTCTTC. The genes are TRBV9 and TRBJ2-1, with D perhaps TRBD2 (6 bases). V was pared by 2 bases and J by 3 bases, with 12 bases between. The germline V gene has CDR1 SGDLS and CDR2 YYNGEE. This CDR3 is built from 15 residues.